Below, 10 T cell receptor beta chains from the same sample are listed, as sequenced in a study of T cell clonality in common variable immunodeficiency. Study-wide points: In common variable immunodeficiency, TCR beta chains reportedly carried fewer deletions and N-nucleotide insertions.

The antigens for these receptors are not known. This table comes from immunoSEQ multiplex PCR, and its TCRdb copy is limited to in-frame clones, with some not included. The table lists about 34,000 clones, with no singletons. Sequenced material: peripheral blood mononuclear cells. The receptors derive from a human donor with common variable immunodeficiency.

This clone has ten or more counts. The read comes to an end 3 residues before the CDR3 does, leaving the germline J gene to fill in the end. The V and J genes are TRBV7-2 and TRBJ1-2; maybe TRBD1 (6 bases). This CDR3 is built from 14 residues. With 5 bases removed from V and 6 bases from J, the gap between germline ends came to 16 bases. Germline V gives CDR1 SGHTA, CDR2 FQGNSA. CDR3 bases read: TGTGCCAGCAGCATCCCGGGGGGCTCGGATGGC. This gives the protein CASSIPGGSDG. The whole CDR3 reads CASSIPGGSDGYTF.

There are many counts of this clone. The read falls 3 residues short of the CDR3 end, and the missing part is taken from the germline J gene. J is TRBJ2-5 and V is TRBV5-4; D remains unclear. Trimming cost V 5 bases and J 5 bases, with 7 bases left between them. This CDR3 comprises 11 residues. Germline CDR1 is SGHNT and CDR2 is YYREEE (reference sequence). The part of the CDR3 DNA that was read is TGTGCCAGCAGGTTCGGGGAGACC. This encodes CASRFGET. The entire CDR3 protein reads CASRFGETQYF.

In its sample, this clone was seen many times. The DNA read from the CDR3 is TGTGCCAGCAGGGAAAGTCTAGCCAGGAACACTGAA. Its protein product is CASRESLARNTE. The whole CDR3 sequence reads CASRESLARNTEAFF. The V call is TRBV2, the J call TRBJ1-1; D uncertain. The CDR3 end lies 3 residues beyond the end of the read and is filled in from the germline J gene. There are 15 residues in the CDR3. CDR1 and CDR2 from the germline V gene are SNHLY and FYNNEI. The V end was cut by 6 bases, the J end by 1 base, with 15 bases between.

This clone was counted only a few times. The read finishes 3 residues shy of the CDR3 end, and the germline J gene is used to complete it. The gene calls are TRBV5-6 and TRBJ1-4, with 7 positions matching TRBD1. The germline gives CDR1 SGHDT, CDR2 YYEEEE. J was trimmed by 0 bases and V by 4 bases; bases with no gene match: 3. The CDR3 is made up of 15 amino acids. CDR3 in amino acids: CASSVGTATNEKLFF. Incomplete CDR3 DNA: TGTGCCAGCAGCGTCGGGACAGCAACTAATGAAAAA.

This clone was seen many times. The CDR3 loop reads CSAIGGGAAEAFF. Partial CDR3 DNA: TGCAGTGCTATCGGGGGGGGAGCCGCTGAA. V usage is TRBV20-1 and J usage is TRBJ1-1; tentative D call: TRBD1 (5 bases). The read gets to within 3 residues of the CDR3 end, and the germline J gene fills in the rest. Per germline, CDR1 DFQATT and CDR2 SNEGSKA (reference sequence). V was clipped by 4 bases and J by 6 bases, with 15 bases between them. This CDR3 region has 13 residues.

This clone was recorded a few times. The CDR3 end falls 3 residues outside the read, so it is completed with the germline J gene. The chain uses TRBV19 and TRBJ2-2; 9 nucleotides match TRBD2. The ends lost 1 base at V and 3 bases at J; junction bases unmatched: 3. The CDR3 loop spans 16 amino acids. Germline CDR1 LNHDA, CDR2 SQIVND (reference sequence). The CDR3 is CASSIGSGSHTGELFF. CDR3 DNA, as far as it was read: TGTGCCAGTAGTATAGGTAGCGGGAGCCACACCGGGGAG.

Turning to this clone: Read coverage stops 3 residues before the CDR3 terminus; the germline J gene supplies the remainder. The chain uses TRBV7-8 and TRBJ2-7, with a tentative D call TRBD2 (5 bases). The CDR3 loop spans 15 amino acids. V was pared by 5 bases and J by 1 base, with 15 bases between. The V gene's germline CDR1 is SGHVS and CDR2 FQNEAQ. The CDR3 loop is CASSQTPGVSYEQYF. The sequenced CDR3 bases are TGTGCCAGCAGCCAAACCCCCGGGGTTTCCTACGAG.

This clone was detected only a few times. The read gets to within 3 residues of the CDR3 end, and the germline J gene fills in the rest. This chain links TRBV19 with TRBJ1-2; 10 bases fit TRBD1. The CDR3 runs to 15 residues. CDR1 LNHDA and CDR2 SQIVND come from the germline V gene (reference sequence). CDR3 DNA (partial): TGTGCCAGTAGCCGAAAGGGACAGGGGCGAAACGGC. Translated: CASSRKGQGRNG. The CDR3 as a whole reads CASSRKGQGRNGYTF.

In its sample, this clone is medium-sized. The read falls 3 residues short of the CDR3 end, and the missing part is taken from the germline J gene. The gene calls are TRBV20-1 and TRBJ2-5; D unclear. Germline V gene sequence: CDR1 DFQATT, CDR2 SNEGSKA (reference sequence). V was clipped by 5 bases and J by 7 bases, with 11 bases between them. The CDR3 consists of 11 residues. CDR3 protein: CSASELTTQYF. The part of the CDR3 DNA that was read is TGCAGTGCTTCCGAACTTACGACC.

This clone has a count of ten or more. Read sequence stops 3 residues before the CDR3 end, and the germline J gene provides the missing end. Distinct nucleotide sequences in the sample also encode this CDR3. The gene calls are TRBV5-1 and TRBJ2-7; 8 bases align to TRBD2. The germline V gene has CDR1 SGHRS and CDR2 YFSETQ. J was trimmed by 4 bases and V by 4 bases; bases with no gene match: 13. This CDR3 is built from 16 residues. CDR3 DNA, as far as it was read: TGCGCCAGCAGCAGGGATAGCGGGATGAGAGGGTACGAG. This gives the protein CASSRDSGMRGYE. The whole CDR3 region reads CASSRDSGMRGYEQYF.